This T cell receptor (beta chain) was identified during a study of blood T cells in healthy people across ages (dated by TCRdb to 2014 to 2015). Background for the entire study: In model experiments, roughly one uniquely barcoded TCR beta cDNA molecule per two T cells was captured by template switching. Donors were grouped into four age groups: young (average approximately 16 years), middle-aged (under 40), aged (approximately 67) and long-lived (approximately 78). Using the same blood draw, the study looked at two additional independent replicas of 1 million unique cDNA reads for two donors, one aged 18 to 30 and the other aged 80 or older. To avoid experimental bias, donors of different ages were randomly spread across the sequencing lanes. To track age-related changes in TCR beta repertoire diversity, the study relied on deep sequencing normalized with unique cDNA molecular identifiers. The research as a whole found: Observed TCR beta diversity correlated strongly with the percentage of naive T cells measured by flow cytometry. Compared with the aged group, the long-lived group had more naive CD4+ T cells, fewer expanded clones and increased TCR diversity, suggesting age selection. As age increased, observed TCR beta diversity per million T cells dropped in a roughly linear way, and a significant reduction was already evident by age about 40. Bulk unsorted PBMC profiling prevented conclusive comparison of naive and antigen-experienced compartments. Estimates of total diversity from one million sequenced T cells were regarded as lower bounds and underestimates. Because donor CMV infection status was unknown, age-related changes in expanded clonotypes were potentially confounded.

The CDR3 holds 15 amino acids from the cysteine to the phenylalanine. Only the CDR3 DNA stays, 45 bases, in frame from base 1. The germline V gene gives CDR1 as SGHRS and CDR2 as YFSETQ. V loses 3 bases of germline sequence and J loses 10 bases, and the interval between the two ends is 22 bases. Libraries were prepared through 5' RACE. The run used an Illumina HiSeq 2500. A second about 6 to 11 cycle PCR used a sample-barcoded 5' primer and a J-beta primer mix. A unique molecular identifier was introduced onto each TCR beta cDNA molecule by a template-switch 5' adaptor carrying 12 random nucleotides. At least 3 million CDR3-containing paired-end reads were obtained from each sample. First-strand cDNA was synthesized from all RNA with the Mint cDNA synthesis kit, primed by a TRBC-specific oligonucleotide. All cDNA was treated with uracil-DNA glycosylase and then went through a first 18-cycle PCR with the universal primers M1SS and BC2_uni_R. Per the original workflow: Each sample was normalized by randomly selecting 1 million high-quality reads, each carrying a distinct molecular identifier. Reads with shared molecular identifiers were discarded instead of being binned into consensus sequences. MiTCR, run with a Q25 quality threshold and the strictest error-elimination algorithm, handled CDR3 identification, clonotype clustering and error correction. A nonparametric unseen species model with Euler transformation was used to estimate lower-bound total TCR beta diversity. Starting from the raw public reads, TCRdb applied fastp trimming at Q25, assembled clones with MiXCR and retained in-frame beta chains. Each CDR3 protein gets just one entry, which takes the most common genes and DNA from the rows behind it. These V and J calls originate from TCRdb's pipeline instead of the authors' own analysis. The sample has 1.5 million to 2 million distinct CDR3 sequences on record, about 50% of them singletons. The ten biggest clones cover over 2% of the sample.

Notes on this clonotype: Its antigen is unknown. The input lacks base qualities; no much larger clone sits a single base away.

Systemically healthy Caucasian individuals from Russia, roughly 40 in total and aged about 6 to 90 years, were included as donors. Each donor gave about 11 milliliters of peripheral blood, drawn into EDTA-treated Vacutainer tubes. Ficoll-Paque density-gradient centrifugation was used to isolate PBMCs, with at least 6.5 million per sample. Total RNA, at least 5.5 micrograms per sample, was extracted from PBMCs with Trizol reagent. Naive CD45RAhigh/CD27high T cell percentages were measured by flow cytometry on a PBMC aliquot from every donor. The chain is assembled from TRBV5-1 and TRBJ2-5; TRBD1 could be the D gene, as 7 bases match. The sequenced sample was blood. This clonotype originated in a woman between 40 and 55 years old in good health. The DNA sequence reads TGCGCCAGCAGCTCAAACGGGGGACAGCAAGGGGGCCAGTACTTC. This yields the protein CASSSNGGQQGGQYF. Extended through the reference TRBV5-1 and TRBJ2-5 proteins, this CDR3 yields the full variable domain: KAGVTQTPRYLIKTRGQQVTLSCSPISGHRSVSWYQQTPGQGLQFLFEYFSETQRNKGNFPGRFSGRQFSNSRSEMNVSTLELGDSALYLCASSSNGGQQGGQYFGPGTRLLVL.